What follows are 32 T cell receptor beta chains derived from one specimen sequenced in a study of cytomegalovirus exposure and HLA in healthy donors. Primers: 60 Vbeta forward and 13 Jbeta reverse. Method: immunoSEQ multiplex PCR; TCRdb's copy keeps in-frame clones and lacks some. Of 130,000 to 150,000 clones in the sample, 60% to 80% were seen once. Sequencing input: PBMCs. All receptors come from a woman aged 45-60 years in good health and CMV-seronegative.

The genes are TRBV4-2 and TRBJ1-1; D remains unclear. The CDR3 covers 13 residues. CDR1 is LGHNA and CDR2 is YNFKEQ in the germline V gene. Trimming removed 2 bases from V and 6 bases from J, with 10 bases in between. CDR3 coding DNA: TGTGCCAGCAGCCAAACCACGACTGCTGAAGCTTTCTTT. Encoded protein: CASSQTTTAEAFF.

V usage is TRBV11-2 and J usage is TRBJ1-1, with D possibly TRBD1 on 6 matching bases. The CDR3 length is 15 residues. V was trimmed by 6 bases and J by 1 base, leaving 15 bases between them. Germline V gene lookup returns CDR1 SGHAT and CDR2 FQNNGV. Written as DNA, the CDR3 is TGTGCCAGCAGACGAAGTGGGGGCCAGAACACTGAAGCTTTCTTT. It translates to CASRRSGGQNTEAFF. Full variable domain (rest looked up from reference TRBV11-2 and TRBJ1-1): EAGVAQSPRYKIIEKRQSVAFWCNPISGHATLYWYQQILGQGPKLLIQFQNNGVVDDSQLPKDRFSAERLKGVDSTLKIQPAKLEDSAVYLCASRRSGGQNTEAFFGQGTRLTVV.

Turning to this clone: A read error may produce the germline difference seen at one junction end. V usage is TRBV7-9 and J usage is TRBJ2-3; 8 nucleotides match TRBD1. CDR1 SEHNR and CDR2 FQNEAQ come from the germline V gene (reference sequence). The CDR3 covers 14 residues. As DNA, the CDR3 is TGTTCCAGCAGCCAATTGACAGGGGTAGATACGCAGTATTTT. Translation gives CSSSQLTGVDTQYF. The entire variable domain, with the rest obtained from reference TRBV7-9 and TRBJ2-3, is as follows: DTGVSQNPRHKITKRGQNVTFRCDPISEHNRLYWYRQTLGQGPEFLTYFQNEAQLEKSRLLSDRFSAERPKGSFSTLEIQRTEQGDSAMYLCSSSQLTGVDTQYFGPGTRLTVL.

Turning to this clone: One junction end does not reproduce the germline sequence, and a read error may be involved. This chain uses TRBV7-7 with TRBJ1-1; the D is unclear. There are 13 residues in the CDR3. Germline loops: CDR1 SSHAT, CDR2 FNYEAQ (reference sequence). CDR3 protein: CASSLRRGTEAFF. In nucleotides, the CDR3 is TGTGCTAGCAGCTTACGAAGAGGCACTGAAGCTTTCTTT.

This sequence joins TRBV6-1 and TRBJ2-2, with a weak D call TRBD2 (6 bases). Looked up from germline, CDR1 is MNHNS and CDR2 is SASEGT. V lost 6 bases to trimming and J lost 4 bases, with 15 bases between them. The CDR3 is made up of 15 amino acids. The CDR3, as DNA: TGTGCCAGCAGACGTGGGACTCTCCGCACCGGGGAGCTGTTTTTT. This codes for CASRRGTLRTGELFF.

The chain combines TRBV11-3 with TRBJ2-3, with TRBD1 identical over 8 bases. CDR3 length: 14 residues. Per the germline V gene, CDR1 is SGHNT and CDR2 is YENEEA. V lost 3 bases to trimming and J lost 2 bases; unmatched junction nucleotides: 1. CDR3 region: CASSFQGATDTQYF. The CDR3 region has the DNA TGTGCCAGCAGCTTCCAGGGGGCCACAGATACGCAGTATTTT.

This clone was detected many times. The rearrangement uses TRBV7-9 and TRBJ2-7; 7 bases align to TRBD2. Germline V gives CDR1 SEHNR, CDR2 FQNEAQ (reference sequence). This CDR3 spans 15 amino acids. Unmatched junction bases numbered 10, after V lost 5 bases and J lost 3 bases. The CDR3 DNA sequence: TGTGCCAGCAGCCCAAGTAGGTCGGGGGGCTACGAGCAGTACTTC. Amino acids: CASSPSRSGGYEQYF.

This rearrangement joins TRBV5-1 to TRBJ2-1; D possibly corresponds to TRBD2 (6 bases). This CDR3 has 16 residues. Trimming left V 1 base short and J 0 bases short, with 11 bases between. Germline values: CDR1 SGHRS, CDR2 YFSETQ. CDR3 protein: CASSLNAGSSYNEQFF. DNA for the CDR3: TGCGCCAGCAGCTTGAATGCGGGGTCCTCCTACAATGAGCAGTTCTTC. Filled out from reference TRBV5-1 and TRBJ2-1, the complete variable domain reads KAGVTQTPRYLIKTRGQQVTLSCSPISGHRSVSWYQQTPGQGLQFLFEYFSETQRNKGNFPGRFSGRQFSNSRSEMNVSTLELGDSALYLCASSLNAGSSYNEQFFGPGTRLTVL.

The rearrangement joins TRBV6-5 to TRBJ2-1; 9 nucleotides agree with TRBD1. The J segment lost 6 bases and the V segment lost 7 bases, leaving 7 bases of the junction unmatched. The CDR3 is 14 residues long. Germline V gives CDR1 MNHEY, CDR2 SVGAGI. CDR3 nucleotide sequence: TGTGCCAGCACCCGACAGGGGGTTGGCAATGAGCAGTTCTTC. As protein: CASTRQGVGNEQFF.

V is TRBV2 and J is TRBJ1-2; D unresolved. The ends were cut back, 0 bases at V and 8 bases at J, with 19 bases in the middle. This CDR3 has 16 residues. Germline CDR1 is SNHLY and CDR2 is FYNNEI. The CDR3 is CASSEALRAGGRGYTF. For the CDR3, the DNA is TGTGCCAGCAGTGAAGCGCTTAGGGCGGGCGGAAGAGGCTACACCTTC.

This clone showed up just once. The chain couples TRBV7-2 to TRBJ2-3; 7 bases agree with TRBD2. This CDR3 spans 17 amino acids. Germline trimming cut 2 bases from V and 4 bases from J; bases unmatched to any gene: 12. Germline values: CDR1 SGHTA, CDR2 FQGNSA. CDR3 loop: CASSLRGGGVRADTQYF. CDR3 nucleotides: TGTGCCAGCAGCTTAAGGGGTGGGGGGGTTCGTGCAGATACGCAGTATTTT.

The chain recombines TRBV2 with TRBJ1-5; perhaps TRBD1 as D (5 bases). The germline V and J ends were trimmed by 2 bases and 5 bases, with 7 bases remaining between them. Germline V CDR1 and CDR2: SNHLY, FYNNEI. The CDR3 has 13 amino acids. CDR3 nucleotides: TGTGCCAGCAGTGAACAGGGCTATCAGCCCCAGCATTTT. Protein: CASSEQGYQPQHF. The full variable domain, completed using reference TRBV2 and TRBJ1-5, is EPEVTQTPSHQVTQMGQEVILRCVPISNHLYFYWYRQILGQKVEFLVSFYNNEISEKSEIFDDQFSVERPDGSNFTLKIRSTKLEDSAMYFCASSEQGYQPQHFGDGTRLSIL.

The CDR3, as DNA: TGCGCCAGCAGCCAAGAAGGTGGCGGTTACAACTATGGCTACACCTTC. Its protein is CASSQEGGGYNYGYTF. The V and J genes are TRBV4-3 and TRBJ1-2; no clear D. The germline V gene encodes CDR1 LGHNA and CDR2 YSLEER. V gave up 0 bases and J gave up 2 bases, with 13 bases separating them. This CDR3 spans 16 amino acids.

The rearrangement uses TRBV4-2 and TRBJ2-1, with 8 bases fitting TRBD2. The CDR3 extends over 17 amino acids. CDR1 is LGHNA, CDR2 YNFKEQ, per germline. J gave up 4 bases and V 0 bases, and 8 bases lay outside the gene matches. Here the CDR3 DNA reads TGTGCCAGCAGCCAAGATAGTTCGAGCGGGGGATACAATGAGCAGTTCTTC. Amino acids: CASSQDSSSGGYNEQFF.

This clone has more than one count but fewer than ten. The chain employs TRBV13 and TRBJ2-7; TRBD1 is a possible D gene (5 bases). Deletions cut 4 bases from V and 3 bases from J, with 16 bases between. The CDR3 is made up of 15 amino acids. Per the germline V gene, CDR1 is PRHDT and CDR2 is FYEKMQ (reference sequence). CDR3 bases: TGTGCCAGCAGCTGGTGGGGCGAACAGATCTACGAGCAGTACTTC. This codes for CASSWWGEQIYEQYF.

Remarks on this clone: One end of the junction is discordant with germline, which a read error may explain. Other DNA sequences in this specimen translate into the identical CDR3. This chain uses TRBV5-1 with TRBJ2-7; tentative D call: TRBD1 (6 bases). The CDR3 runs to 16 residues. Germline values: CDR1 SGHRS, CDR2 YFSETQ. CDR3 DNA: TGCGCCAGCAGCTTGGTTGGACAGAAGAGCTCCTATGAGCAGTACTTC. Protein product: CASSLVGQKSSYEQYF.

The chain carries TRBV11-2 and TRBJ2-2, with TRBD1 matching 10 bases. This CDR3 contains 17 residues. Germline V gene lookup returns CDR1 SGHAT and CDR2 FQNNGV. J lost 5 bases, V lost 3 bases, and 9 bases had no gene match. The CDR3 nucleotides read TGTGCCAGCAGCTTCCGTTTACGGACAGGGGGGACCGGGGAGCTGTTTTTT. Its protein is CASSFRLRTGGTGELFF.

Notes on this clone: Germline is not matched at one junction end, which may reflect a read error. The chain links TRBV6-5 to TRBJ1-1; 7 bases are shared with TRBD1. In germline, CDR1 is MNHEY, CDR2 SVGAGI. The CDR3 has 15 amino acids. The CDR3 protein is CAGSYGGGEGTEAFF. In DNA form, the CDR3 reads TGTGCCGGCAGTTACGGAGGGGGCGAAGGGACTGAAGCTTTCTTT.

The gene calls are TRBV2 and TRBJ1-6; D possibly corresponds to TRBD1 (5 bases). Germline CDR1 SNHLY, CDR2 FYNNEI. V was shortened by 5 bases and J by 4 bases, with 9 bases between the two germline ends. This CDR3 has 14 residues. The CDR3 is CASSIQEYNSPLHF. The CDR3 DNA reads as TGTGCCAGCAGTATACAGGAGTATAATTCACCCCTCCACTTT.

The chain couples TRBV19 to TRBJ2-7, with 8 bases that match TRBD1. The CDR3 runs to 16 residues. The germline V gene has CDR1 LNHDA and CDR2 SQIVND (reference sequence). J gave up 6 bases and V 4 bases, and 14 bases lay outside the gene matches. CDR3 residues: CASSSSVDRVRSEQYF. The CDR3 DNA reads TGTGCCAGTAGTAGTAGTGTGGACAGGGTGCGGAGCGAGCAGTACTTC.

This clone was found many times. The V call is TRBV5-1, the J call TRBJ1-2, with D hard to call. The CDR3 runs 14 residues. Germline V gene lookup returns CDR1 SGHRS and CDR2 YFSETQ. Trimming took 3 bases from V and 3 from J, leaving 12 bases between them. In DNA form, the CDR3 reads TGCGCCAGCAGCTCGACATGGCTGGACTATGGCTACACCTTC. The encoded protein is CASSSTWLDYGYTF. The full variable domain, with the rest looked up from reference TRBV5-1 and TRBJ1-2, is KAGVTQTPRYLIKTRGQQVTLSCSPISGHRSVSWYQQTPGQGLQFLFEYFSETQRNKGNFPGRFSGRQFSNSRSEMNVSTLELGDSALYLCASSSTWLDYGYTFGSGTRLTVV.

The CDR3 loop is CASSSRGTGLSPLHF. The DNA of the CDR3 is TGTGCCAGCAGTTCGCGCGGGACAGGGTTATCACCCCTCCACTTT. The rearrangement uses TRBV28 and TRBJ1-6; 9 bases map to TRBD1. Germline lookup yields CDR1 MDHEN and CDR2 SYDVKM. Unmatched junction bases numbered 8, after V lost 4 bases and J lost 10 bases. The CDR3 is made up of 15 amino acids.

The rearrangement joins TRBV14 to TRBJ2-7; 10 positions match TRBD1. With 5 bases clipped from V and 3 bases from J, the junction kept 7 bases outside the gene matches. Per germline, CDR1 SGHDN and CDR2 FVKESK. The CDR3 is made up of 15 amino acids. DNA of the CDR3: TGTGCCAGCAGCTCGCCGGGACAGGGGATCTACGAGCAGTACTTC. Protein sequence: CASSSPGQGIYEQYF.

The chain links TRBV19 to TRBJ1-1; D gene uncertain. Trimming cost V 3 bases and J 0 bases, with 8 bases left between them. Germline CDR1 and CDR2: LNHDA and SQIVND (reference sequence). The CDR3 extends over 14 amino acids. The CDR3 DNA is TGTGCCAGTAGTATTTTCGCAGTGAACACTGAAGCTTTCTTT. Translating gives CASSIFAVNTEAFF.

The gene calls are TRBV9 and TRBJ2-5; tentatively, D is TRBD2 (6 bases). V was cut by 6 bases and J by 4 bases, with 16 bases left in between. Germline CDR1 is SGDLS and CDR2 is YYNGEE. This CDR3 contains 14 residues. CDR3 protein: CASNPGRTGETQYF. CDR3 DNA sequence: TGTGCCAGCAACCCCGGGAGAACCGGAGAGACCCAGTACTTC.

The chain is built from TRBV7-6 and TRBJ2-7, with 7 positions matching TRBD1. V lost 0 bases to trimming and J lost 1 base; unmatched junction nucleotides: 3. This CDR3 is built from 15 residues. Germline CDR1 reads SGHVS; CDR2 reads FNYEAQ. The CDR3 loop is CASSLASTGSYEQYF. CDR3 bases: TGTGCCAGCAGCTTAGCCTCGACAGGGTCCTACGAGCAGTACTTC.

This clone was counted once. The chain recombines TRBV5-1 with TRBJ2-5, with D possibly being TRBD1 (5 bases). Looked up from germline, CDR1 is SGHRS and CDR2 is YFSETQ. The length of the CDR3 is 14 residues. Trimming took off 4 bases at V and 2 bases at J, with 12 bases between the two ends. The CDR3: CASSRRQSQETQYF. In DNA, the CDR3 is TGCGCCAGCAGCAGACGACAGTCACAAGAGACCCAGTACTTC.

This chain uses TRBV19 with TRBJ2-7; D not certain. The germline V gene encodes CDR1 LNHDA and CDR2 SQIVND (reference sequence). Trimming removed 2 bases at V and 1 base at J, with 9 bases between. There are 14 residues in the CDR3. CDR3 nucleotides: TGTGCCAGTAGTATACTCGCCAGATCCTACGAGCAGTACTTC. Translated, it gives CASSILARSYEQYF. The full variable domain, completed using reference TRBV19 and TRBJ2-7, is DGGITQSPKYLFRKEGQNVTLSCEQNLNHDAMYWYRQDPGQGLRLIYYSQIVNDFQKGDIAEGYSVSREKKESFPLTVTSAQKNPTAFYLCASSILARSYEQYFGPGTRLTVT.

The chain uses TRBV18 and TRBJ1-1; unclear D gene. The CDR3 spans 15 residues. V was trimmed by 3 bases and J by 1 base, leaving 12 bases between them. CDR1 KGHSH and CDR2 LQKENI come from the germline V gene. CDR3 loop: CASSPSSRGNTEAFF. The CDR3 DNA is TGTGCCAGCTCACCCTCCTCACGGGGGAACACTGAAGCTTTCTTT.

The chain has TRBV4-3 and TRBJ2-7; 8 bases are shared with TRBD1. The germline CDR1 and CDR2 sequences are LGHNA and YSLEER. V shed 0 bases and J 4 bases; nucleotides not matched to a gene: 8. The CDR3 is 16 amino acids. The CDR3 sequence is CASSQDLRDRRYEQYF. The CDR3 region has the DNA TGCGCCAGCAGCCAAGATTTAAGGGACAGGCGGTACGAGCAGTACTTC.

Concerning this clone itself: Other DNA sequences in this sample translate to the same CDR3. The chain couples TRBV2 to TRBJ2-3, with 13 positions matching TRBD2. The CDR3 loop spans 16 amino acids. With 5 bases clipped from V and 2 bases from J, the junction kept 4 bases outside the gene matches. Germline CDR1 SNHLY, CDR2 FYNNEI. CDR3 in amino acids: CASSPTSGGSTDTQYF. The DNA of the CDR3 is TGTGCCAGCAGTCCGACTAGCGGGGGGTCCACAGATACGCAGTATTTT.

The table lists this clone with a few counts. The chain carries TRBV2 and TRBJ1-5; D unclear. Germline V gene lookup returns CDR1 SNHLY and CDR2 FYNNEI. Between the trimmed V and J ends, which lost 2 bases and 6 bases, there was a span of 8 bases. There are 13 residues in the CDR3. The CDR3 protein is CASSELPGQPQHF. In DNA, the CDR3 is TGTGCCAGCAGTGAACTCCCGGGTCAGCCCCAGCATTTT.